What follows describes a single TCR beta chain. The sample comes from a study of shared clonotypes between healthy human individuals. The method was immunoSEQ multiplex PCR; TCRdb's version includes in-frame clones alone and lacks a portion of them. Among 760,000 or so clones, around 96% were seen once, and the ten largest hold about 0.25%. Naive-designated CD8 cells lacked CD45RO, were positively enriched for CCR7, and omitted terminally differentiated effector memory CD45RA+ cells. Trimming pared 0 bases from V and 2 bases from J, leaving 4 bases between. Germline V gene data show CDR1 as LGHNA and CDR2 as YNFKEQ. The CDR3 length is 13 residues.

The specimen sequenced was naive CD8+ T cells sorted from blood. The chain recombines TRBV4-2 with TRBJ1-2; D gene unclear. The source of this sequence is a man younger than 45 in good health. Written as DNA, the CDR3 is TGTGCCAGCAGCCAAGATTCCAACTATGGCTACACCTTC. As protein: CASSQDSNYGYTF.